The sequence of this T cell receptor (beta chain) was determined in a study of OX40 agonist ivuxolimab in advanced cancers. The wider study: An anti-OX40 (CD134) antibody with agonistic activity, ivuxolimab, was administered to patients.

The CDR3 is made up of 15 amino acids. Trimming took off 5 bases at V and 5 bases at J, with 18 bases between the two ends. Germline lookup yields CDR1 LNHDA and CDR2 SQIVND (reference sequence). Study outcomes and limitations: On average, CD8+ T cells showed a greater number of expanded clones than CD4+.

About this clone itself: The antigen remains undetermined.

Assay used: immunoSEQ multiplex PCR; TCRdb lists only in-frame clones, some missing. The data show 50,000 to 75,000 clones, 80% to 90% seen once. Source: CD4+ or CD8+ T cells sorted from blood, taken in a trial of the OX40 agonist ivuxolimab. The chain joins TRBV19 to TRBJ2-5; a weak D match, TRBD2 (5 bases). The receptor comes from an adult with an advanced solid tumor such as melanoma, head and neck, liver or kidney cancer. The CDR3 spells CASSATGVQRETQYF. The CDR3 DNA reads as TGTGCCAGTAGTGCTACCGGGGTTCAGAGGGAGACCCAGTACTTC.